The 29 T cell receptor beta chains in this list originate from one sample, sequenced in a study of response to subunit inactivated influenza vaccine. TCRdb itself ran the RT-PCR reads through MiXCR, one entry per CDR3 protein. Found here are fewer than 750,000 distinct CDR3 sequences, around 13% of them singletons; the top ten hold more than 9.5%. Material: PBMCs from blood, obtained roughly 12 days after vaccination. The receptors were gathered from a man over 45 who received an inactivated influenza vaccine.

This clonotype was seen many times. The chain combines TRBV2 with TRBJ2-5; the D is unclear. Germline loops: CDR1 SNHLY, CDR2 FYNNEI. V dropped 4 bases and J dropped 5 bases, with 5 bases sitting between them. The CDR3 runs 11 residues. The CDR3 nucleotides are TGTGCCAGCAGTGGTAGGGAGACCCAGTACTTC. This translates into CASSGRETQYF. Full variable domain (missing parts from reference TRBV2 and TRBJ2-5): EPEVTQTPSHQVTQMGQEVILRCVPISNHLYFYWYRQILGQKVEFLVSFYNNEISEKSEIFDDQFSVERPDGSNFTLKIRSTKLEDSAMYFCASSGRETQYFGPGTRLLVL.

This clonotype turned up a few times. The V call is TRBV10-3, the J call TRBJ1-5; D is possibly TRBD1 (5 bases). The length of the CDR3 is 12 residues. V was pared by 0 bases and J by 14 bases, with 11 bases between. The germline V gene encodes CDR1 ENHRY and CDR2 SYGVKD. CDR3 sequence (DNA): TGTGCCATCAGTGAGTCGCCCAAGGACAAGCATTTT. Amino acid sequence: CAISESPKDKHF.

This clonotype was observed many times. V usage is TRBV20-1 and J usage is TRBJ2-3; possible D gene TRBD2, 5 bases. Trimming stripped 3 bases from V and 7 bases from J, with 14 bases between. Germline lookup yields CDR1 DFQATT and CDR2 SNEGSKA (reference sequence). CDR3 length equals 13 residues. CDR3 DNA: TGCAGTGCTAGGAGGGCCGCAAGGCATACGCAGTATTTT. As protein: CSARRAARHTQYF.

This clonotype was seen repeatedly, ten times or more. V usage is TRBV5-1 and J usage is TRBJ1-1, with no clear D. V lost 1 base, J lost 0 bases, and 16 bases lay in between. Germline CDR1 is SGHRS and CDR2 is YFSETQ. This CDR3 has 17 amino acids. The CDR3: CASSLRTRASMNTEAFF. CDR3 nucleotide sequence: TGCGCCAGCAGCTTGAGGACGCGGGCATCGATGAACACTGAAGCTTTCTTT.

This sequence joins TRBV30 and TRBJ1-2; D not certain. The CDR3 runs to 10 residues. The V gene's germline CDR1 is GTSNPN and CDR2 SVGIG (reference sequence). Between the trimmed V and J ends, which lost 2 bases and 8 bases, there was a span of 6 bases. The CDR3 spells CAWSRVGYTF. In DNA form, the CDR3 reads TGTGCCTGGAGTAGGGTCGGCTACACCTTC.

The genes are TRBV5-8 and TRBJ2-7; D may be TRBD1 (5 bases). V dropped 6 bases and J dropped 8 bases, with 18 bases sitting between them. In germline, CDR1 is SGHTS, CDR2 YDEGEE. The CDR3 totals 13 residues. The DNA for the CDR3 is TGTGCCAGCACCAGGGAACCTACTTTTCAGCAGTACTTC. Translating it yields CASTREPTFQQYF.

The chain recombines TRBV15 with TRBJ2-5, with TRBD1 as a possible D gene (5 bases). The V end lost 5 bases, the J end lost 4 bases, and 14 bases lay between the germline ends. Germline assignment: CDR1 LNHNV and CDR2 YYDKDF (reference sequence). CDR3 size: 14 residues. The chain's CDR3 is CATSVDSPPETQYF. The CDR3 DNA sequence: TGTGCCACCAGCGTAGACAGCCCCCCAGAGACCCAGTACTTC.

This rearrangement joins TRBV7-9 to TRBJ1-1; maybe TRBD1 (6 bases). The CDR3 has 13 residues. V dropped 1 base and J dropped 12 bases, with 15 bases sitting between them. Germline-derived CDR1 and CDR2 are SEHNR and FQNEAQ (reference sequence). The CDR3 coding sequence is TGTGCCAGCAGCTTAGGGGACATCGATTTTTCTTTCTTT. Its protein product is CASSLGDIDFSFF. Full variable domain (outside the CDR3, taken from reference TRBV7-9 and TRBJ1-1): DTGVSQNPRHKITKRGQNVTFRCDPISEHNRLYWYRQTLGQGPEFLTYFQNEAQLEKSRLLSDRFSAERPKGSFSTLEIQRTEQGDSAMYLCASSLGDIDFSFFGQGTRLTVV.

This chain joins TRBV10-3 and TRBJ1-4; D possibly corresponds to TRBD1 (6 bases). There are 15 residues in the CDR3. CDR1 ENHRY and CDR2 SYGVKD come from the germline V gene. The V gene lost 7 bases and the J gene lost 5 bases, with 17 bases spanning the gap. The chain's CDR3 is CAINDKGGQNEKLFF. CDR3 nucleotides: TGTGCCATCAACGATAAGGGAGGACAGAATGAAAAACTGTTTTTT.

This clonotype came up a few times. The gene calls are TRBV4-2 and TRBJ2-1; D tentatively fits TRBD1 or TRBD2 (5 bases each). The CDR3 contains 20 residues. The germline V and J ends were trimmed by 1 base and 0 bases, with 22 bases remaining between them. Germline V CDR1 and CDR2: LGHNA, YNFKEQ. CDR3 DNA: TGTGCCAGCAGCCAAGTTTGGGGCAGCGGTGGTAAGAGCTCCTACAATGAGCAGTTCTTC. Translation gives CASSQVWGSGGKSSYNEQFF.

This clonotype was seen a handful of times. The V gene is TRBV13, the J gene TRBJ2-7; D may be TRBD1 or TRBD2 (6 bases each). Germline-derived CDR1 and CDR2 are PRHDT and FYEKMQ (reference sequence). V was pared by 5 bases and J by 1 base, with 12 bases between. This CDR3 has 14 amino acids. The CDR3 region is CASSAEGGSYEQYF. The CDR3 nucleotides read TGTGCCAGCAGCGCCGAGGGGGGATCCTACGAGCAGTACTTC.

The sample holds a few counts of this clonotype. The chain has TRBV14 and TRBJ2-3; D is uncertain. V gave up 2 bases and J gave up 4 bases, with 7 bases separating them. The CDR3 is 13 residues long. CDR1 is SGHDN and CDR2 is FVKESK in the germline V gene. In DNA form, the CDR3 reads TGTGCCAGCAGCCAAAATGCCGCAGATACGCAGTATTTT. Translating it yields CASSQNAADTQYF.

This clonotype was seen only a few times. The V call is TRBV20-1, the J call TRBJ1-6; D unresolved. Germline V CDR1 and CDR2: DFQATT, SNEGSKA (reference sequence). The V and J ends lost 0 bases and 7 bases respectively, with 7 bases between them. The CDR3 loop spans 13 amino acids. CDR3 nucleotides: TGCAGTGCTAGAGATTTGGGAAATTCACCCCTCCACTTT. It is translated as CSARDLGNSPLHF.

This clonotype was observed a few times. The chain is built from TRBV7-6 and TRBJ2-3, with TRBD2 identical over 9 bases. The CDR3 consists of 17 residues. CDR1 and CDR2 from the germline V gene are SGHVS and FNYEAQ. The J segment lost 4 bases and the V segment lost 6 bases, leaving 14 bases of the junction unmatched. The CDR3 is CASSRYPPSGRPDTQYF. The CDR3 DNA follows: TGTGCCAGCAGTCGATACCCCCCAAGCGGGAGGCCAGATACGCAGTATTTT.

This clonotype has at least ten counts. The chain joins TRBV20-1 to TRBJ1-2; D unresolved. Trimming cost V 0 bases and J 4 bases, with 6 bases left between them. Germline V gene sequence: CDR1 DFQATT, CDR2 SNEGSKA (reference sequence). The CDR3 consists of 12 residues. CDR3 sequence reads: CSARDSGYGYTF. The DNA of the CDR3 is TGCAGTGCTAGAGACTCTGGCTATGGCTACACCTTC.

This chain links TRBV20-1 with TRBJ2-5, with 9 positions matching TRBD2. From germline, CDR1 is DFQATT and CDR2 SNEGSKA (reference sequence). With V trimmed by 1 base and J by 4 bases, 1 base remained unmatched. This CDR3 has 13 residues. The CDR3 reads CSARVAGVETQYF. In DNA, the CDR3 is TGCAGTGCTAGAGTAGCGGGGGTAGAGACCCAGTACTTC.

This clonotype was counted only a few times. This rearrangement joins TRBV11-2 to TRBJ2-5; 13 bases are a match to TRBD2. CDR3 length: 18 residues. Per the germline V gene, CDR1 is SGHAT and CDR2 is FQNNGV. V trimming: 5 bases; J trimming: 3 bases; junction bases outside the gene matches: 12. The CDR3 coding sequence is TGTGCCAGCAGCCATACTAGCGGGGGGGCCGGAGGCAAAGAGACCCAGTACTTC. Protein: CASSHTSGGAGGKETQYF. The full variable domain, its missing parts supplied by reference TRBV11-2 and TRBJ2-5, is EAGVAQSPRYKIIEKRQSVAFWCNPISGHATLYWYQQILGQGPKLLIQFQNNGVVDDSQLPKDRFSAERLKGVDSTLKIQPAKLEDSAVYLCASSHTSGGAGGKETQYFGPGTRLLVL.

This clonotype appeared a few times. The chain carries TRBV10-3 and TRBJ2-3; D unresolved. Germline V CDR1 and CDR2: ENHRY, SYGVKD. The V and J ends lost 11 bases and 1 base respectively, with 13 bases between them. This CDR3 region has 13 residues. In nucleotides, the CDR3 is TGTGCCGCGGCTCCCTACCGCACAGATACGCAGTATTTT. Translation: CAAAPYRTDTQYF.

This clonotype was seen only a few times. The rearrangement joins TRBV12-3 or TRBV12-4 to TRBJ1-2; 7 bases line up with TRBD1. The CDR3 has 13 amino acids. Unmatched junction bases numbered 5, after V lost 6 bases and J lost 4 bases. The CDR3 nucleotides are TGTGCCAGCAGCAAAGACAGGGTCTATGGCTACACCTTC. Translating it yields CASSKDRVYGYTF.

This clonotype was picked up a small number of times. The chain links TRBV12-3 or TRBV12-4 to TRBJ1-5; D call uncertain. The CDR3 totals 12 residues. V shed 6 bases and J shed 13 bases, with 16 bases lying between them. The CDR3 here is CASSPNPSQQHF. CDR3 sequence (DNA): TGTGCCAGCAGCCCAAACCCCTCCCAACAGCATTTT.

The chain joins TRBV7-8 to TRBJ2-7; TRBD1 aligns across 7 bases. Trimming at V came to 2 bases and at J to 0 bases, leaving 13 bases not matched to a gene. The CDR3 is 18 amino acids. Per germline, CDR1 SGHVS and CDR2 FQNEAQ. The DNA of the CDR3 is TGTGCCAGCAGCTTACCCCTGAAATTTGGGACAGCCTCCTACGAGCAGTACTTC. It specifies CASSLPLKFGTASYEQYF.

V usage is TRBV9 and J usage is TRBJ1-6; D is uncertain. The germline gives CDR1 SGDLS, CDR2 YYNGEE. The CDR3 has 14 residues. The V gene lost 0 bases and the J gene lost 6 bases, with 7 bases spanning the gap. The CDR3 sequence: CASSVGPVNSPLHF. CDR3 sequence (DNA): TGTGCCAGCAGCGTAGGACCGGTTAATTCACCCCTCCACTTT.

This chain links TRBV7-2 with TRBJ2-7; D is tentatively TRBD1 or TRBD2 (6 bases each). The V end was cut by 1 base, the J end by 2 bases, with 12 bases between. The germline gives CDR1 SGHTA, CDR2 FQGNSA. The CDR3 is 15 residues long. The CDR3 DNA reads TGTGCCAGCAGCTTAGTGGGGGGCGATCCCTACGAGCAGTACTTC. Translating it yields CASSLVGGDPYEQYF.

Only a few counts were recorded for this clonotype. The chain recombines TRBV20-1 with TRBJ1-5, with 7 bases identical to TRBD1. The CDR3 is made up of 14 amino acids. From germline, CDR1 is DFQATT and CDR2 SNEGSKA (reference sequence). Trimming cost V 3 bases and J 3 bases; bases outside gene matches: 5. CDR3 nucleotide sequence: TGCAGTGCTAGGAGGGGACAGCTCAATCAGCCCCAGCATTTT. Translating gives CSARRGQLNQPQHF.

The gene calls are TRBV7-9 and TRBJ2-7; D might be TRBD2 (6 bases). Germline V gene lookup returns CDR1 SEHNR and CDR2 FQNEAQ (reference sequence). CDR3 size: 14 residues. Deletions cut 4 bases from V and 0 bases from J, with 10 bases between. The CDR3 DNA follows: TGTGCCAGCAGCTCTAGCGTGAGCTCCTACGAGCAGTACTTC. Translating it yields CASSSSVSSYEQYF.

V is TRBV20-1 and J is TRBJ2-5; D gene uncertain. This CDR3 is 11 amino acids long. CDR1 DFQATT and CDR2 SNEGSKA come from the germline V gene (reference sequence). Between the trimmed V and J ends, which lost 6 bases and 3 bases, there was a span of 8 bases. CDR3 residues: CSARAKETQYF. DNA of the CDR3: TGCAGTGCCCGGGCCAAAGAGACCCAGTACTTC.

This clonotype was counted between two and nine times. This chain links TRBV19 with TRBJ1-5; 7 positions match TRBD1. This CDR3 comprises 14 residues. Germline-derived CDR1 and CDR2 are LNHDA and SQIVND (reference sequence). The trim removed 8 bases at V and 1 base at J, leaving 5 bases unmatched. The CDR3 region has the DNA TGTGCCAGTGAGGACAGGAAAAGCAATCAGCCCCAGCATTTT. Translation gives CASEDRKSNQPQHF.

V and J are TRBV3-1 and TRBJ2-1, with 9 positions matching TRBD1. There are 17 residues in the CDR3. J lost 4 bases, V lost 0 bases, and 7 bases had no gene match. Germline V gene lookup returns CDR1 LGHDT and CDR2 YNNKEL (reference sequence). The CDR3 spells CASSQDPGTGIYNEQFF. The CDR3 nucleotides are TGTGCCAGCAGCCAAGACCCCGGGACAGGGATTTACAATGAGCAGTTCTTC.

This CDR3 is CASSYSMLTGGYEQYF. The CDR3 bases are TGTGCCAGCAGTTACTCGATGTTGACAGGGGGGTACGAGCAGTACTTC. This rearrangement joins TRBV6-5 to TRBJ2-7; 9 nucleotides agree with TRBD1. The CDR3 totals 16 residues. V was pared by 0 bases and J by 4 bases, with 7 bases of the junction left unmatched. The germline V gene has CDR1 MNHEY and CDR2 SVGAGI.